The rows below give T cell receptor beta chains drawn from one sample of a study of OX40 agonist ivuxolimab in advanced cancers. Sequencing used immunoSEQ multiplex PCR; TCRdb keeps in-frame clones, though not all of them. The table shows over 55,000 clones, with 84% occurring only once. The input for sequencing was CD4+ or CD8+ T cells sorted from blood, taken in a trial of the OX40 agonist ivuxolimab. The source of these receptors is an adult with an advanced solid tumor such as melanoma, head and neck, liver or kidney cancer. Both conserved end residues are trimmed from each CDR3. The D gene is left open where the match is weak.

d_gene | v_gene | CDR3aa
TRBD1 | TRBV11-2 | ASSLAGGTGKGYT
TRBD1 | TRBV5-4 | ASSLDRGATNEKLF
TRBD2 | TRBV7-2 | ASSTWTSGGTDTQY
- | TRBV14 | ASSREGNYGYT
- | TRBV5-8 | ASSFMGNEQF
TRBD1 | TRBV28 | ASSRSRDRGYRGSNEQF
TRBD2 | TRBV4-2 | ASSQDLGGGSYEQY
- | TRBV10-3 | AISESGRNLYGYT
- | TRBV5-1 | ASSLDFWDSGNTIY
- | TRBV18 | ASSPEAGMYGYT
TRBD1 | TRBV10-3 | AISEGRGSYNSPLH
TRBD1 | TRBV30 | AWRARDRGDTIY
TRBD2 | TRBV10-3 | AISDPSSAGGTDTQY
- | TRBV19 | ASSAMETQY
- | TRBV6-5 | ASSRQAGDQPQH
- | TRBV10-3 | AISPSSYNEQF
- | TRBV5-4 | ASTSPGANVLT
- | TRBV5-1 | ASSPTSGANVLT
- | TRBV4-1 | ASSQNLRDILSYEQY
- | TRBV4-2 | ASSQEGGRDGSPLH
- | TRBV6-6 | ASSWGPPGGQDEQF
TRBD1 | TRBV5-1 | ASNLNRGETQY
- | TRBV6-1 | ASKSSSATDTQY
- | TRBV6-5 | ASSYSTGVVDNEQF
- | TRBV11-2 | ASSLGGLSTNEQF
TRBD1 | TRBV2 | ASREDRENTQY
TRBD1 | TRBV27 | ASSLQDRASPLH
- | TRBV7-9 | ASRGGGPEEAF
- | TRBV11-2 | ASSLVRRNTEAF
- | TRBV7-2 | ASSLSNSNQPQH
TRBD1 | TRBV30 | AWRGDRLNYGYT
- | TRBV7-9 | ASSPSGGQNQPQH
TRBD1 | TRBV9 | ASSVDRGQREGYT
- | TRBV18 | ASSPFTGTGQETQY
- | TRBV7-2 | ASSLVSGEQF
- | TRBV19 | ASSRGFDYGYT